The count of the clone carrying this TCR beta chain is one. Original processing notes: Amplified reference gene primers provided the basis for estimating nucleated cell counts. Sequencing used immunoSEQ multiplex PCR; TCRdb keeps in-frame clones, though not all of them. V, J and clone size are those of that table, while D and trimming were read from the DNA. The table lists 200,000 or so clones, approximately 84% of them singletons, with about 6.9% in the top ten. This specimen comes from a study of blood T cell repertoires in COVID-19. The germline CDR1 and CDR2 sequences are LGHDT and YNNKEL (reference sequence). Unmatched junction bases numbered 9, after V lost 0 bases and J lost 6 bases. The CDR3 length is 16 residues.

The V gene is TRBV3-1 (or the pseudogene TRBV3-2), the J gene TRBJ2-7; 9 positions agree with TRBD1. What was sequenced was peripheral blood. The TCR sequence derives from a human donor with acute or convalescent COVID-19. The donor label of this sample is uncertain. The CDR3 loop reads CASSQESGTGSVEQYF. In nucleotides, the CDR3 is TGTGCCAGCAGCCAAGAATCCGGGACAGGGAGTGTCGAGCAGTACTTC.